The 12 T cell receptor beta chains given below trace back to one sample, sequenced in a study of beta chain features in type 1 diabetes. Findings and caveats of the study: Type 1 diabetes patients showed a moderate but significant shortening of TCRB CDR3s in all four CD4+ subsets.

No antigens are known for them. Reverse transcription of all isolated RNA meant that expressed TCRB transcripts were sequenced. Profiling relied on immunoSEQ multiplex PCR, and the TCRdb table lists in-frame clones only, not all of them. In the table there are 330,000 or so clones, over 10% of which are singletons. The sequenced sample consisted of naive CD4+ T cells from blood. Receptors were obtained from a woman aged 18-35 years with type 1 diabetes.

This clone came up a few times. V is TRBV28 and J is TRBJ2-7; 9 bases line up with TRBD2. The germline gives CDR1 MDHEN, CDR2 SYDVKM. The CDR3 is 16 residues long. The junction had 7 bases not matched to a gene; V was cut back by 1 base and J by 3 bases. The CDR3 sequence is CASSLYATSGYYEQYF. CDR3 DNA: TGTGCCAGCAGTTTATACGCGACTAGCGGTTACTACGAGCAGTACTTC.

The gene calls are TRBV19 and TRBJ1-5, with D possibly matching TRBD1 (6 bases). Germline loops: CDR1 LNHDA, CDR2 SQIVND (reference sequence). V lost 9 bases, J lost 4 bases, and 13 bases lay in between. The CDR3 loop spans 13 amino acids. Written as DNA, the CDR3 is TGTGCCAGCGACGGGGGGCAAAATCAGCCCCAGCATTTT. It codes for CASDGGQNQPQHF.

The V gene is TRBV7-2, the J gene TRBJ2-3, with D possibly matching TRBD2 (5 bases). CDR1 SGHTA and CDR2 FQGNSA come from the germline V gene. The germline V and J ends were trimmed by 4 bases and 3 bases, with 17 bases remaining between them. The CDR3 is 16 residues long. The CDR3 DNA is TGTGCCAGCAGCTCGCCCCGTGGTAGCGCGACAGATACGCAGTATTTT. Its translation: CASSSPRGSATDTQYF.

This clone was observed a few times. The chain employs TRBV14 and TRBJ2-7; D might be TRBD1 (5 bases). The CDR3 has 15 residues. With 4 bases removed from V and 0 bases from J, the gap between germline ends came to 13 bases. Per germline, CDR1 SGHDN and CDR2 FVKESK. The CDR3 is CASSPMGLRSYEQYF. The CDR3 region has the DNA TGTGCCAGCAGCCCGATGGGGCTCCGCTCCTACGAGCAGTACTTC.

This clone was recorded a few times. This chain joins TRBV25-1 and TRBJ1-2, with 8 bases that match TRBD1. Germline V gene sequence: CDR1 MGHDK, CDR2 SYGVNS. V lost 3 bases to trimming and J lost 5 bases; unmatched junction nucleotides: 5. The length of the CDR3 is 14 residues. The DNA of the CDR3 is TGTGCCAGCAGTGAGCAGGGGGCGATGTATGGCTACACCTTC. It specifies CASSEQGAMYGYTF.

This clone was recorded a few times. The chain combines TRBV7-9 with TRBJ2-7; TRBD1 might be the D (6 bases). The V end lost 4 bases, the J end lost 6 bases, and 16 bases lay between the germline ends. Germline lookup yields CDR1 SEHNR and CDR2 FQNEAQ (reference sequence). The CDR3 contains 14 residues. The DNA of the CDR3 is TGTGCCAGCAGCTCCACGACAGGAACAAGCGAGCAGTACTTC. It specifies CASSSTTGTSEQYF.

This chain connects TRBV7-8 to TRBJ2-7; the match to TRBD2 covers 11 bases. Germline-derived CDR1 and CDR2 are SGHVS and FQNEAQ. This CDR3 spans 16 amino acids. After removal of 1 base from V and 7 bases from J, the junction contained 9 bases not matched to a gene. The DNA of the CDR3 is TGTGCCAGCAGCTTAGGCTTAGCGGGAGGGCCAGGGGAGCAGTACTTC. Its protein is CASSLGLAGGPGEQYF.

This chain connects TRBV5-4 to TRBJ1-2; 7 bases are a match to TRBD1. The CDR3 has 16 residues. The V segment lost 4 bases and the J segment 3 bases; nucleotides outside the gene matches: 12. The germline gives CDR1 SGHNT, CDR2 YYREEE (reference sequence). The CDR3 coding sequence is TGTGCCAGCAGCGTTCCGCGACAGGGAATCTACTATGGCTACACCTTC. Encoded protein: CASSVPRQGIYYGYTF.

The rearrangement joins TRBV28 to TRBJ2-7; D might be TRBD2 (5 bases). V was trimmed by 5 bases and J by 1 base, leaving 12 bases between them. Germline V gene lookup returns CDR1 MDHEN and CDR2 SYDVKM. The length of the CDR3 is 14 residues. Written as DNA, the CDR3 is TGTGCCAGCAGTCCTATCGGGGATTCCTACGAGCAGTACTTC. Encoded protein: CASSPIGDSYEQYF.

This clone was seen a few times. The CDR3 coding sequence is TGCGCCAGCAGCTCACTAGCGGCTAGCACAGATACGCAGTATTTT. This sequence encodes CASSSLAASTDTQYF. V and J are TRBV5-1 and TRBJ2-3; 8 bases are a match to TRBD2. The junction had 3 bases not matched to a gene; V was cut back by 3 bases and J by 0 bases. This CDR3 contains 15 residues. In germline, CDR1 is SGHRS, CDR2 YFSETQ.

This sequence joins TRBV6-4 and TRBJ2-2, with D maybe TRBD1 (5 bases). Germline CDR1 reads MRHNA; CDR2 reads SNTAGT. This CDR3 is built from 14 residues. Trimming removed 9 bases from V and 2 bases from J, with 13 bases in between. Written as DNA, the CDR3 is TGTGCCAGTCGAGACAGTCTCAACACCGGGGAGCTGTTTTTT. Translating it yields CASRDSLNTGELFF.

The chain couples TRBV6-4 to TRBJ1-2; D remains ambiguous. This CDR3 has 15 residues. V was trimmed by 0 bases and J by 4 bases, leaving 12 bases between them. Germline CDR1 and CDR2: MRHNA and SNTAGT. DNA of the CDR3: TGTGCCAGCAGTGACTCGGCCCGCTCGGGCTATGGCTACACCTTC. Translated: CASSDSARSGYGYTF.